Shown below are 5 T cell receptor beta chains from a single sample sequenced in a study of blood T cell repertoires in COVID-19. Sequencing used immunoSEQ multiplex PCR; TCRdb keeps in-frame clones, though not all of them. The sample records approximately 53,000 clones, 70% to 90% being singletons. Input material: peripheral blood. All receptors derive from a human donor in a cohort sampled during active COVID-19.

The chain recombines TRBV2 with TRBJ1-5; 11 positions match TRBD1. CDR3 length: 15 residues. Germline trimming cut 6 bases from V and 1 base from J; bases unmatched to any gene: 2. From germline, CDR1 is SNHLY and CDR2 FYNNEI. The CDR3 spells CASRDRGRSNQPQHF. CDR3 bases: TGTGCCAGCAGGGACAGGGGGCGAAGCAATCAGCCCCAGCATTTT.

The genes are TRBV5-4 and TRBJ2-7, with D possibly TRBD1 on 6 matching bases. This CDR3 region has 14 residues. CDR1 and CDR2 from the germline V gene are SGHNT and YYREEE (reference sequence). V was pared by 4 bases and J by 3 bases, with 14 bases between. CDR3 nucleotides: TGTGCCAGCAGCAGTACAGGGCAAGGCTACGAGCAGTACTTC. Protein: CASSSTGQGYEQYF.

The chain carries TRBV21-1 and TRBJ1-1; TRBD1 is the table's D call and was not checked against the DNA. TRBV21-1 is a known pseudogene. This CDR3 region has 16 residues. CDR3 bases: TGTGCCAGCAGCAAAAAGGGCAGGGTCTTGTACCCTGAAGCTTTCTTT. Its translation: CASSKKGRVLYPEAFF.

The table lists this clone with a count of one. This rearrangement joins TRBV6-9 to TRBJ2-3; D possibly corresponds to TRBD1 (6 bases). The CDR3 contains 15 residues. V was pared by 4 bases and J by 6 bases, with 17 bases between. CDR1 is MNHGY, CDR2 SVAAGI, per germline. In nucleotides, the CDR3 is TGTGCCAGCAGTTTTCGAGTGGGGGCCGGGGATACGCAGTATTTT. Amino acid sequence: CASSFRVGAGDTQYF.

The chain combines TRBV11-3 with TRBJ2-7, with a possible D match to TRBD2 (5 bases). Germline V lookup: CDR1 SGHNT, CDR2 YENEEA. The CDR3 is 13 residues long. Trimming left V 1 base short and J 6 bases short, with 10 bases between. CDR3 amino acids: CASSLARGSEQYF. The CDR3 DNA reads TGTGCCAGCAGCTTAGCCCGAGGGTCCGAGCAGTACTTC.